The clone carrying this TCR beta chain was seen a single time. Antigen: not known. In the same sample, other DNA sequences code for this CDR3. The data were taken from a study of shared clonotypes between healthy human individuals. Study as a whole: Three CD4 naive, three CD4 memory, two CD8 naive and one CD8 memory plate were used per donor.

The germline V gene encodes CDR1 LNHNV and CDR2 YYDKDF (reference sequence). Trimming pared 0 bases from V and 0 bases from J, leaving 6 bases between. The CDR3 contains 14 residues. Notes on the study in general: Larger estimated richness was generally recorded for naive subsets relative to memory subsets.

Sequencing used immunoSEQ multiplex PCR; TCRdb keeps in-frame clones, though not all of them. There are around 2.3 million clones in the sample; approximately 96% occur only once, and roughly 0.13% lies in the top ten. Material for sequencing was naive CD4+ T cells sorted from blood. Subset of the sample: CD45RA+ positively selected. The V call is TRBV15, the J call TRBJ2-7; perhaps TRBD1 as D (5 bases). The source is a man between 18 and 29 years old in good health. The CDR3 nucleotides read TGTGCCACCAGCAGAGATAGGGGCTCCTACGAGCAGTACTTC. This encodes CATSRDRGSYEQYF.